A single sample is the source of the 27 T cell receptor beta chains below, sequenced in a study of cytomegalovirus exposure and HLA in healthy donors. Primers: 60 Vbeta forward and 13 Jbeta reverse. Using immunoSEQ multiplex PCR, the repertoire was profiled, and TCRdb retains in-frame clones only, with some absent. Of roughly 70,000 clones in the sample, about 74% were seen once. The sample was PBMCs. These receptors came from a human donor in good health.

This clone was seen only once. The chain uses TRBV7-2 and TRBJ1-5; TRBD1 matches at 7 bases. Losses at the gene ends were 5 bases for V and 4 bases for J; bases not matched to a gene: 8. This CDR3 has 15 residues. Germline V lookup: CDR1 SGHTA, CDR2 FQGNSA. The CDR3 here is CASSEYRGPNQPQHF. The CDR3 bases are TGTGCCAGCAGCGAATACAGGGGCCCTAATCAGCCCCAGCATTTT. The complete variable domain, with remaining parts taken from reference TRBV7-2 and TRBJ1-5, reads GAGVSQSPSNKVTEKGKDVELRCDPISGHTALYWYRQSLGQGLEFLIYFQGNSAPDKSGLPSDRFSAERTGGSVSTLTIQRTQQEDSAVYLCASSEYRGPNQPQHFGDGTRLSIL.

The rearrangement joins TRBV9 to TRBJ2-3; the D gene is possibly TRBD2 (6 bases). The V gene's germline CDR1 is SGDLS and CDR2 YYNGEE. The CDR3 extends over 12 amino acids. V was shortened by 9 bases and J by 1 base, with 9 bases between the two germline ends. The CDR3, as DNA: TGTGCCACCTCGGGAGGCACAGATACGCAGTATTTT. The encoded protein is CATSGGTDTQYF.

CDR3 residues: CAVMTSGRMQYF. CDR3 DNA: TGTGCCGTAATGACTAGCGGCAGGATGCAGTACTTC. The chain employs TRBV10-3 and TRBJ2-7; 9 bases line up with TRBD2. Germline lookup yields CDR1 ENHRY and CDR2 SYGVKD. V lost 11 bases to trimming and J lost 9 bases; unmatched junction nucleotides: 11. The length of the CDR3 is 12 residues.

This clone was seen repeatedly, ten times or more. The chain recombines TRBV6-6 with TRBJ1-2; no clear D. The CDR3 consists of 12 residues. V was pared by 0 bases and J by 8 bases, with 7 bases between. CDR1 is MNHNY and CDR2 is SVGAGI in the germline V gene (reference sequence). The CDR3 region is CASSYSKEGYTF. CDR3 nucleotides: TGTGCCAGCAGTTACTCTAAAGAGGGCTACACCTTC.

The chain links TRBV30 to TRBJ2-3; a possible D gene is TRBD1 (5 bases). Germline values: CDR1 GTSNPN, CDR2 SVGIG (reference sequence). The CDR3 extends over 17 amino acids. V lost 0 bases and J lost 5, with 21 bases in between. CDR3 in amino acids: CAWSVTRAGPARDTQYF. The CDR3 nucleotides are TGTGCCTGGAGTGTTACCAGGGCTGGACCCGCACGAGATACGCAGTATTTT.

The chain carries TRBV5-1 and TRBJ2-7; 10 positions agree with TRBD2. The J segment lost 5 bases and the V segment lost 5 bases, leaving 7 bases of the junction unmatched. The germline gives CDR1 SGHRS, CDR2 YFSETQ. CDR3 length equals 14 residues. The CDR3 DNA reads TGCGCCAGCAGGACTACTAGCGGGACCGACGAGCAGTACTTC. Its protein is CASRTTSGTDEQYF.

This clone was seen only a few times. The genes are TRBV4-1 and TRBJ1-6; weak D call: TRBD1 (6 bases). The CDR3 sequence is 18 residues long. The V and J ends lost 2 bases and 7 bases respectively, with 21 bases between them. Germline CDR1 MGHRA, CDR2 YSYEKL. In nucleotides, the CDR3 is TGCGCCAGCAGCCAATCGGTCCTGGGGGGGCGCGGGAATTCACCCCTCCACTTT. Its protein is CASSQSVLGGRGNSPLHF.

DNA of the CDR3: TGTGCCAGCAGCCCCTATAACGAGCAGTACTTC. Its translation: CASSPYNEQYF. The J gene is TRBJ2-7, the V gene TRBV7-9; D is ambiguous. This CDR3 has 11 residues. Germline lookup yields CDR1 SEHNR and CDR2 FQNEAQ (reference sequence). The ends were cut back, 5 bases at V and 5 bases at J, with 7 bases in the middle.

The genes are TRBV7-9 and TRBJ1-2; D gene unclear. The CDR3 loop spans 11 amino acids. Germline loops: CDR1 SEHNR, CDR2 FQNEAQ (reference sequence). Trimming took off 3 bases at V and 10 bases at J, with 9 bases between the two ends. CDR3 sequence (DNA): TGTGCCAGCAGCTTCGGACTCCTCTACACCTTC. Its protein product is CASSFGLLYTF.

This clone was seen only once. The rearrangement uses TRBV19 and TRBJ1-5; TRBD1 matches 7 bases. Germline loops: CDR1 LNHDA, CDR2 SQIVND (reference sequence). The CDR3 length is 13 residues. The J segment lost 7 bases and the V segment lost 5 bases, leaving 5 bases of the junction unmatched. CDR3 region: CASSGDREQPQHF. The DNA for the CDR3 is TGTGCCAGTAGTGGTGACAGGGAACAGCCCCAGCATTTT.

On this clone: A junction end diverges from the germline sequence, so it may reflect a read error. Other DNA sequences within the sample encode an identical CDR3. The chain links TRBV25-1 to TRBJ2-2; 9 bases are shared with TRBD2. CDR3 size: 15 residues. The germline V gene encodes CDR1 MGHDK and CDR2 SYGVNS. CDR3 residues: CASSESSGNYGELFF. The CDR3 DNA reads as TGTGCCAGCAGTGAATCTAGCGGGAATTACGGGGAGCTGTTTTTC.

This clone was seen only once. The chain uses TRBV2 and TRBJ1-2; D is perhaps TRBD1 (6 bases). V was cut by 7 bases and J by 3 bases, with 15 bases left in between. The CDR3 sequence is 14 residues long. The germline V gene has CDR1 SNHLY and CDR2 FYNNEI. The CDR3 here is CASTGTHHYYGYTF. The CDR3 region has the DNA TGTGCCAGCACCGGGACACATCATTACTATGGCTACACCTTC.

The J gene is TRBJ2-7, the V gene TRBV6-4, with 13 bases lining up with TRBD2. The CDR3 contains 15 residues. CDR1 is MRHNA and CDR2 is SNTAGT in the germline V gene. The V segment lost 5 bases and the J segment 3 bases; nucleotides outside the gene matches: 4. The CDR3 region is CASSRLAGGNYEQYF. The CDR3 region has the DNA TGTGCCAGCAGTCGACTAGCGGGAGGCAACTACGAGCAGTACTTC.

The chain has TRBV2 and TRBJ2-7; D is uncertain. The V gene lost 1 base and the J gene lost 5 bases, with 12 bases spanning the gap. Germline V lookup: CDR1 SNHLY, CDR2 FYNNEI. The CDR3 consists of 14 residues. The CDR3 here is CASSEDLVGDEQYF. DNA for the CDR3: TGTGCCAGCAGTGAAGACTTGGTGGGCGACGAGCAGTACTTC.

The chain couples TRBV15 to TRBJ1-5; possible D gene TRBD1, 5 bases. V lost 2 bases to trimming and J lost 4 bases, with 9 bases between them. From germline, CDR1 is LNHNV and CDR2 YYDKDF (reference sequence). CDR3 length: 14 amino acids. CDR3 sequence reads: CATSRPNRNQPQHF. The CDR3 coding sequence is TGTGCCACCAGCAGACCAAACAGGAATCAGCCCCAGCATTTT.

The chain employs TRBV4-1 and TRBJ2-4; 8 positions match TRBD2. This CDR3 is built from 16 residues. V gave up 0 bases and J gave up 8 bases; unmatched junction bases: 9. Germline V gene lookup returns CDR1 MGHRA and CDR2 YSYEKL. Here the CDR3 DNA reads TGCGCCAGCAGCCAAGAAAAACGGGAGGGCGGGTACATTCAGTACTTC. This translates into CASSQEKREGGYIQYF.

The V call is TRBV2, the J call TRBJ2-1; weak D call: TRBD2 (6 bases). V was trimmed by 7 bases and J by 0 bases, leaving 13 bases between them. Germline assignment: CDR1 SNHLY and CDR2 FYNNEI. The CDR3 loop spans 15 amino acids. The CDR3 here is CASNKGTGSYNEQFF. In DNA, the CDR3 is TGTGCCAGCAATAAAGGGACTGGCTCCTACAATGAGCAGTTCTTC.

This chain links TRBV29-1 with TRBJ2-1; 10 bases agree with TRBD1. The CDR3 is made up of 13 amino acids. CDR1 is SQVTM, CDR2 ANQGSEA, per germline. Unmatched junction bases numbered 3, after V lost 7 bases and J lost 3 bases. The CDR3 protein is CSAGQGGYNEQFF. The CDR3 nucleotides are TGCAGCGCTGGACAGGGGGGCTACAATGAGCAGTTCTTC.

The gene calls are TRBV30 and TRBJ2-7, with D maybe TRBD2 (7 bases). This CDR3 region has 13 residues. The V gene's germline CDR1 is GTSNPN and CDR2 SVGIG (reference sequence). Trimming took off 5 bases at V and 3 bases at J, with 14 bases between the two ends. CDR3 DNA sequence: TGTGCCTGGGGGGGGCAGCGGGGCTACGAGCAGTACTTC. Its protein is CAWGGQRGYEQYF.

As regards this clone: The conserved closing phenylalanine or tryptophan is absent in this CDR3, likely reflecting a read error. The rearrangement joins TRBV6-1 to TRBJ2-7; possible D gene TRBD2, 7 bases. Deletions cut 3 bases from V and 2 bases from J, with 17 bases between. The length of the CDR3 is 16 residues. Looked up from germline, CDR1 is MNHNS and CDR2 is SASEGT. DNA for the CDR3: TGTGCCAGCAGTGACCCGGGGAGGGGGGGCACCTACGAGCAGTACCTC. Translated, it gives CASSDPGRGGTYEQYL.

The chain uses TRBV19 and TRBJ2-6; 9 bases fit TRBD2. The CDR3 contains 18 residues. V lost 7 bases, J lost 1 base, and 11 bases stayed unmatched. Per the germline V gene, CDR1 is LNHDA and CDR2 is SQIVND (reference sequence). The CDR3 nucleotides are TGTGCCAGTACCCTAGCGGGGACAGAAAGGTCTGGGGCCAACGTCCTGACTTTC. Translating gives CASTLAGTERSGANVLTF.

The chain uses TRBV9 and TRBJ2-7; D possibly corresponds to TRBD2 (5 bases). This CDR3 spans 15 amino acids. Germline V gene data show CDR1 as SGDLS and CDR2 as YYNGEE. Trimming removed 3 bases from V and 3 bases from J, with 16 bases in between. CDR3 loop: CASSAEGGLYYEQYF. As DNA, the CDR3 is TGTGCCAGCAGCGCCGAAGGCGGGTTGTACTACGAGCAGTACTTC.

This clone was counted only a few times. The chain has TRBV9 and TRBJ2-2; 8 bases agree with TRBD2. CDR3 size: 15 residues. With V trimmed by 3 bases and J by 5 bases, 6 bases remained unmatched. Germline V CDR1 and CDR2: SGDLS, YYNGEE. The CDR3 spells CASSDQREKTGELFF. CDR3 bases: TGTGCCAGCAGCGATCAGCGGGAGAAGACCGGGGAGCTGTTTTTT.

This clone came up a few times. The rearrangement uses TRBV28 and TRBJ2-1; 7 bases are shared with TRBD2. This CDR3 region has 15 residues. V lost 2 bases to trimming and J lost 7 bases; unmatched junction nucleotides: 8. CDR1 and CDR2 from the germline V gene are MDHEN and SYDVKM. The CDR3 region has the DNA TGTGCCAGCAGTTTAAGTGTGGGAGGGTGGAATGAGCAGTTCTTC. Its protein is CASSLSVGGWNEQFF.

This clone was seen a single time. This rearrangement joins TRBV6-1 to TRBJ1-2; TRBD1 matches 7 bases. The CDR3 is made up of 15 amino acids. V gave up 2 bases and J gave up 3 bases; unmatched junction bases: 6. The germline V gene has CDR1 MNHNS and CDR2 SASEGT. Written as DNA, the CDR3 is TGTGCCAGCAGTGAAAGGGGACAGCATCACTATGGCTACACCTTC. The encoded protein is CASSERGQHHYGYTF.

The table lists this clone with a count of one. The chain couples TRBV5-1 to TRBJ2-7; D possibly corresponds to TRBD1 (6 bases). The CDR3 is 15 amino acids. The germline V gene has CDR1 SGHRS and CDR2 YFSETQ. V lost 0 bases and J 0 bases, leaving 10 bases between the germline ends. CDR3 residues: CASSLDRTVSYEQYF. The CDR3 nucleotides are TGCGCCAGCAGCTTGGACCGGACAGTCTCCTACGAGCAGTACTTC.

The chain employs TRBV19 and TRBJ1-2; possible D gene TRBD1, 6 bases. The germline gives CDR1 LNHDA, CDR2 SQIVND (reference sequence). This CDR3 contains 16 residues. Trimming shortened V by 6 bases and J by 0 bases, and 17 bases separated the two germline ends. The DNA of the CDR3 is TGTGCCAGTAGCATTGGGGGGGCGCGATCTAACTATGGCTACACCTTC. Its translation: CASSIGGARSNYGYTF.